This TCR beta chain was documented in a study of T-cell memory formation after mild COVID-19. TCRdb ran MiXCR on the 5' RACE reads and lists one entry per CDR3 protein. The table has over 70,000 distinct CDR3 sequences, more than 12% seen once. The CDR3 spans 13 residues. After removal of 6 bases from V and 8 bases from J, the junction contained 4 bases not matched to a gene. The germline gives CDR1 MNHEY, CDR2 SVGEGT. Study-level results: Clones that contracted clustered mainly in CM and EM if CD4+ and in EMRA if CD8+.

Points on this clonotype: Its target is unknown.

This receptor was obtained from a man aged 18 to 30 who had mild COVID-19 (a few samples of this study predate the infection). Cell type and time point are not known. The V gene is TRBV6-2 or TRBV6-3, the J gene TRBJ1-6, with 7 bases aligning to TRBD1. Specimen: PBMCs or a T cell subset sorted from them (not recorded which). CDR3 DNA: TGTGCCAGCAGCCGGGACAGTTATTCACCCCTCCACTTT. Its translation: CASSRDSYSPLHF.